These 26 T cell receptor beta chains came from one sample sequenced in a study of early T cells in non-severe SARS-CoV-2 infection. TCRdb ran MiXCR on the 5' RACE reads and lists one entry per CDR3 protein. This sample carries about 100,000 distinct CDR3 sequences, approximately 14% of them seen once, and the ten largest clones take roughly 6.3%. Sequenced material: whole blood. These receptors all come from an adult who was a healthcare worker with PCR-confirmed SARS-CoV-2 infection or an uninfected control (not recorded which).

As DNA, the CDR3 is TGTGCCACCAGTGACCGGGACAGGCCCGGCGAGCAGTACTTC. Protein sequence: CATSDRDRPGEQYF. The genes are TRBV24-1 and TRBJ2-7; 8 positions agree with TRBD1. CDR1 KGHDR and CDR2 SFDVKD come from the germline V gene. The CDR3 contains 14 residues. The V and J ends lost 4 bases and 6 bases, in that order; junction bases with no gene match: 7.

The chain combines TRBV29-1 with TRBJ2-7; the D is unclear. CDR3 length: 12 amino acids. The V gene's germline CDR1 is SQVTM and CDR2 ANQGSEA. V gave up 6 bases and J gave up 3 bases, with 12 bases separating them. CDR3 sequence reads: CSVIRFDYEQYF. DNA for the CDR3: TGCAGCGTGATTCGGTTTGACTACGAGCAGTACTTC.

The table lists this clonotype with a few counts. DNA of the CDR3: TGTGCCAGCAGCTGGAGGGCGGGGGCTTTACCAGAGACCCAGTACTTC. Translated: CASSWRAGALPETQYF. The rearrangement uses TRBV5-6 and TRBJ2-5, with D perhaps TRBD2 (7 bases). Trimming took off 3 bases at V and 4 bases at J, with 19 bases between the two ends. This CDR3 is built from 16 residues. From germline, CDR1 is SGHDT and CDR2 YYEEEE.

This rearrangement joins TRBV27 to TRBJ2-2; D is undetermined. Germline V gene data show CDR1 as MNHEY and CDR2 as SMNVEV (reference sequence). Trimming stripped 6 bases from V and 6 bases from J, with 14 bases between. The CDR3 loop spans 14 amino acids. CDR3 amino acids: CASSLYERSGELFF. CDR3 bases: TGTGCCAGCAGCCTGTACGAGCGATCCGGGGAGCTGTTTTTT.

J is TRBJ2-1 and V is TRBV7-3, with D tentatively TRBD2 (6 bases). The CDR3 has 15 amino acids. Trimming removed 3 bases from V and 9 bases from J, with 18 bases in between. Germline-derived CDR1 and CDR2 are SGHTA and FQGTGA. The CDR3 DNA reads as TGTGCCAGCAGCTTCATTCTCGGCGGGGATCCTGAGCAGTTCTTC. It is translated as CASSFILGGDPEQFF.

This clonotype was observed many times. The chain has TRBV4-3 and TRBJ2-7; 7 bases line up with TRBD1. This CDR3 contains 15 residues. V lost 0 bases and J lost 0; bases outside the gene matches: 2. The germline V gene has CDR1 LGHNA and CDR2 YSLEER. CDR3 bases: TGCGCCAGCAGCCAAGAAGGGGGCATCTCCTACGAGCAGTACTTC. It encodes CASSQEGGISYEQYF.

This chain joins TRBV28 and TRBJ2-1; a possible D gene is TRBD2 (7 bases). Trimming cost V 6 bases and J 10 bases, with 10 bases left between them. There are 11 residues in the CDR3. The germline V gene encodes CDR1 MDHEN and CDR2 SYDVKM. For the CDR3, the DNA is TGTGCCAGCAGGGGGGGGCCCGAGCAGTTCTTC. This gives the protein CASRGGPEQFF. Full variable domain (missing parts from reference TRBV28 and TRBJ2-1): DVKVTQSSRYLVKRTGEKVFLECVQDMDHENMFWYRQDPGLGLRLIYFSYDVKMKEKGDIPEGYSVSREKKERFSLILESASTNQTSMYLCASRGGPEQFFGPGTRLTVL.

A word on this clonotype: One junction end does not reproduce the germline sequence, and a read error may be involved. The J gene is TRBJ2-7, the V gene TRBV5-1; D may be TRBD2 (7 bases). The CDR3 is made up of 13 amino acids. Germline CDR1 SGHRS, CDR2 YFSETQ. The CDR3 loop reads CASSPWGRESVDF. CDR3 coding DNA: TGCGCCAGCAGCCCGTGGGGGCGGGAGAGCGTCGACTTC.

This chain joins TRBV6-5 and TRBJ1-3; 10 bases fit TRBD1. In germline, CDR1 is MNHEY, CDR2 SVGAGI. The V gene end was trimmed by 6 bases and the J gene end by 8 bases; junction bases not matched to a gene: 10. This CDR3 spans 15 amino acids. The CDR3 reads CASSHTGTGVHTIYF. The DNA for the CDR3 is TGTGCCAGCAGCCACACCGGGACAGGGGTACACACCATATATTTT.

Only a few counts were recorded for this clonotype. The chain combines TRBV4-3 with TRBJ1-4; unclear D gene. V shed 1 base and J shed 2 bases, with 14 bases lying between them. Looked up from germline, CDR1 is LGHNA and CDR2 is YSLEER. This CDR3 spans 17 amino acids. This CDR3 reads CASSQGDQAATNEKLFF. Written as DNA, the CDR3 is TGCGCCAGCAGCCAAGGCGATCAGGCCGCGACTAATGAAAAACTGTTTTTT.

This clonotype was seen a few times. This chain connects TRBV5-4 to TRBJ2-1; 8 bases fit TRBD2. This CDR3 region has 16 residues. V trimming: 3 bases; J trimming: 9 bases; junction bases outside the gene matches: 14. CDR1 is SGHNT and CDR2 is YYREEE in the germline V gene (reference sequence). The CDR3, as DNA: TGTGCCAGCAGCTCAAACTCCGGGACTAGGATAGGTGAGCAGTTCTTC. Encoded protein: CASSSNSGTRIGEQFF.

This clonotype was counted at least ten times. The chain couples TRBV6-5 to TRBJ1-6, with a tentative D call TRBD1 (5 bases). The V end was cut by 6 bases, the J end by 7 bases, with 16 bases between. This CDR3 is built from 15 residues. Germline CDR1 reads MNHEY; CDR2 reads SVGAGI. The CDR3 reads CASRSTQAQNSPLHF. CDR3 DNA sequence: TGTGCCAGCAGATCGACACAGGCTCAAAATTCACCCCTCCACTTT.

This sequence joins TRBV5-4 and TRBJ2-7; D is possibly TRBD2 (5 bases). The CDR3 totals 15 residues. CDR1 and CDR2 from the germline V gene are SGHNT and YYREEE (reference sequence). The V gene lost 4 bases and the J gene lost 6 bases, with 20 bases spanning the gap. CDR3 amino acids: CASSRQEFLGGEQYF. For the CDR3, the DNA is TGTGCCAGCAGCCGGCAAGAATTTTTAGGAGGCGAGCAGTACTTC.

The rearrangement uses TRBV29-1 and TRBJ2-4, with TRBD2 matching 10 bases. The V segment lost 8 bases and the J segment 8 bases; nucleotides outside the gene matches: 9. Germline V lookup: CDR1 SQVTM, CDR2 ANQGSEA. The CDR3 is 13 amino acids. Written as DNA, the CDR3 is TGCAGCTCCCTAGCGGGAGAGGGTGACATTCAGTACTTC. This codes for CSSLAGEGDIQYF. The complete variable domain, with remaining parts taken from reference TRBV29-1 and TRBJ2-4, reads SAVISQKPSRDICQRGTSLTIQCQVDSQVTMMFWYRQQPGQSLTLIATANQGSEATYESGFVIDKFPISRPNLTFSTLTVSNMSPEDSSIYLCSSLAGEGDIQYFGAGTRLSVL.

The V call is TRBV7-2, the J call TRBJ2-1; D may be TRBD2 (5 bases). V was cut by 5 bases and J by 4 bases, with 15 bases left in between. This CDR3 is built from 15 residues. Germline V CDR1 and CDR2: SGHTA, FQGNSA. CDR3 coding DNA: TGTGCCAGCAGCCCCGGACTGGATATATACAATGAGCAGTTCTTC. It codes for CASSPGLDIYNEQFF.

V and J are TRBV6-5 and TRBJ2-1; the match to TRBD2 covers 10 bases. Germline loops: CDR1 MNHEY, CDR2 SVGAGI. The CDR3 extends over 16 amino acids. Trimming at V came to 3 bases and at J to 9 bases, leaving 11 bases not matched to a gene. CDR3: CASSYLAGDGLGEQFF. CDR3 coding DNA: TGTGCCAGCAGTTATCTAGCGGGAGACGGGCTGGGTGAGCAGTTCTTC.

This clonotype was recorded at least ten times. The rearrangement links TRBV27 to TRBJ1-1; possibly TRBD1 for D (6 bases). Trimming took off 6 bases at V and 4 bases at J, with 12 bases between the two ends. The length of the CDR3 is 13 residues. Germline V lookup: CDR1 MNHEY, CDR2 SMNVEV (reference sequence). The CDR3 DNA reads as TGTGCCAGCAGCTGGGGGGGGCGCACTGAAGCTTTCTTT. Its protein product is CASSWGGRTEAFF.

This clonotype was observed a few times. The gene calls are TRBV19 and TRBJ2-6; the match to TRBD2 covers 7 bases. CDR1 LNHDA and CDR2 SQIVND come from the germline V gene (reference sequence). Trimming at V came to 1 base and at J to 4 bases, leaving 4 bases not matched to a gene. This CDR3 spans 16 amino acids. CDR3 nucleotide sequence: TGTGCCAGTAGTATAGGGTTAGCGGGCGGGGCCAACGTCCTGACTTTC. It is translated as CASSIGLAGGANVLTF.

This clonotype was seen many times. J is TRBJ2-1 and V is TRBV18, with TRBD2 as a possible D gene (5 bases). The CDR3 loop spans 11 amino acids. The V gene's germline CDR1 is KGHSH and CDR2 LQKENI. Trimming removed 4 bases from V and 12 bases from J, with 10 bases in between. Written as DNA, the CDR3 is TGTGCCAGCTCACTCGACTACCGGCAGTTCTTC. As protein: CASSLDYRQFF.

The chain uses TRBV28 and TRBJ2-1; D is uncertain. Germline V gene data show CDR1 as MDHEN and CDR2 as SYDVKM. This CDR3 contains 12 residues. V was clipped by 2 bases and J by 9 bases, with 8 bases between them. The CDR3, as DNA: TGTGCCAGCAGTTTACATCAGCGTGAGCAGTTCTTC. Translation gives CASSLHQREQFF.

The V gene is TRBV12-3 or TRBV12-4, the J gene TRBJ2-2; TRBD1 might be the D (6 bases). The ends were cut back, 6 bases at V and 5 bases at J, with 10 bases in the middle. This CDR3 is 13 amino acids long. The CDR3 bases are TGTGCCAGCAGACGAGGGGGAACCGGGGAGCTGTTTTTT. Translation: CASRRGGTGELFF.

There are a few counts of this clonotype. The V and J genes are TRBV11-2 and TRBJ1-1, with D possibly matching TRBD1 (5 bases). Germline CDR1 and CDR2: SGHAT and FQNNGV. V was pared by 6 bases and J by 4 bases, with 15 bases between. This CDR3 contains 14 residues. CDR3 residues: CASRYGGDATEAFF. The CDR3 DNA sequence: TGTGCCAGCAGGTACGGAGGGGACGCCACTGAAGCTTTCTTT.

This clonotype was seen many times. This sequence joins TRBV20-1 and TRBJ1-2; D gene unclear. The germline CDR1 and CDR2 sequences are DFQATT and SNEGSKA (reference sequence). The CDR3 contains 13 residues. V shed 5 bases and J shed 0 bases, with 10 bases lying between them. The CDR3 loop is CSARTLPNYGYTF. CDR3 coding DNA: TGCAGTGCTCGGACCCTTCCTAACTATGGCTACACCTTC.

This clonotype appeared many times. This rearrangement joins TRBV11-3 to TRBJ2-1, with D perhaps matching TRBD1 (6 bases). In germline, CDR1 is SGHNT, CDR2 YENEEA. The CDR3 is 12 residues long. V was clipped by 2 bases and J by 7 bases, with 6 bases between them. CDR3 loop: CASSLTGNEQFF. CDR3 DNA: TGTGCCAGCAGCTTAACAGGGAATGAGCAGTTCTTC.

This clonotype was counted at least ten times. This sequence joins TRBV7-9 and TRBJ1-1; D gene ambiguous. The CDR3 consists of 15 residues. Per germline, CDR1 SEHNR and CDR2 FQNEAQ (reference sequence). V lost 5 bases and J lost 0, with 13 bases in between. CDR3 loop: CASSLDGHMNTEAFF. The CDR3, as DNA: TGTGCCAGCAGCCTCGACGGTCACATGAACACTGAAGCTTTCTTT.

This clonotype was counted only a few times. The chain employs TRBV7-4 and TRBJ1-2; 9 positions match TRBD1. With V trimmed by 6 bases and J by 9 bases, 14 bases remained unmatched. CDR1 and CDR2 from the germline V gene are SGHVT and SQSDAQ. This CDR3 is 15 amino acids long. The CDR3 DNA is TGTGCCAGCAGACAACCTGTCGGGACAGGGAAGTGCTACACCTTC. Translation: CASRQPVGTGKCYTF.